This TCR beta chain was recorded in a study of blood T cell repertoires in COVID-19. In the study overall: Nucleic acid was either cDNA or gDNA, and it came from T cells, B-cell-depleted T cells, or PBMCs.

The CDR3 spans 12 residues. V was cut by 7 bases and J by 6 bases, with 12 bases left in between. Per the authors' pipeline: Estimation of nucleated cell counts was performed using reference gene primer amplification. Method: immunoSEQ multiplex PCR; TCRdb's copy keeps in-frame clones and lacks some. V and J calls and clone size are copied from that table; D and trimming were computed from the DNA. The table has around 200,000 clones, roughly 88% seen once. Adults between roughly 18 and 95 years of age took part from fewer than 30 US areas. J is TRBJ1-1 and V is TRBV12-3 or TRBV12-4, with D maybe TRBD1 (5 bases). This TCR came from a man aged 35 to 55 with acute COVID-19. Sequenced input: PBMCs or T cells enriched from blood (not recorded which). The CDR3 region is CASTRQRAEAFF. CDR3 in DNA: TGTGCCAGCACCCGACAGAGAGCTGAAGCTTTCTTT.